This entry lists 9 T cell receptor beta chains sequenced from one sample in a study of blood T cells in healthy people across ages. Next came a second PCR, run for about 6 to 12 cycles, which used a sample-barcoded 5' primer along with a J-beta primer mix. MiXCR was run by TCRdb on the 5' RACE reads, yielding one entry per CDR3 protein. The sample lists some 900,000 distinct CDR3 sequences; around 48% were seen once. The sample consisted of blood. All receptors come from a man between 25 and 39 years old in good health.

This chain links TRBV28 with TRBJ2-7; D remains ambiguous. Germline V gene lookup returns CDR1 MDHEN and CDR2 SYDVKM. The CDR3 sequence is 15 residues long. The germline V and J ends were trimmed by 5 bases and 1 base, with 15 bases remaining between them. The CDR3, as DNA: TGTGCCAGCAGTCCCTGGACCGATCTTTCCTACGAGCAGTACTTC. Its protein product is CASSPWTDLSYEQYF. The full variable domain, completed using reference TRBV28 and TRBJ2-7, is DVKVTQSSRYLVKRTGEKVFLECVQDMDHENMFWYRQDPGLGLRLIYFSYDVKMKEKGDIPEGYSVSREKKERFSLILESASTNQTSMYLCASSPWTDLSYEQYFGPGTRLTVT.

This rearrangement joins TRBV29-1 to TRBJ2-7; D tentatively reads TRBD1 or TRBD2 (5 bases each). The ends were cut back, 6 bases at V and 0 bases at J, with 15 bases in the middle. This CDR3 contains 14 residues. Germline CDR1 SQVTM, CDR2 ANQGSEA. The CDR3 region is CSVLGDRSSYEQYF. CDR3 in DNA: TGCAGCGTCCTAGGGGACCGGAGCTCCTACGAGCAGTACTTC.

J is TRBJ2-3 and V is TRBV6-2 or TRBV6-3; 9 nucleotides agree with TRBD2. J was trimmed by 5 bases and V by 8 bases; bases with no gene match: 14. The CDR3 loop spans 16 amino acids. Germline-derived CDR1 and CDR2 are MNHEY and SVGEGT. The CDR3 nucleotides are TGTGCCAGCCGGATGGTGGCGGGGGGGCGTCGAGATACGCAGTATTTT. Translation: CASRMVAGGRRDTQYF.

The table lists this clonotype with a few counts. The chain has TRBV7-2 and TRBJ2-1; D gene unclear. With 5 bases removed from V and 12 bases from J, the gap between germline ends came to 14 bases. CDR3 length: 12 residues. Germline lookup yields CDR1 SGHTA and CDR2 FQGNSA. The CDR3 spells CASSARPIWQFF. The CDR3 bases are TGTGCCAGCAGCGCTCGACCGATATGGCAGTTCTTC.

This clonotype was counted a few times. The chain is built from TRBV7-2 and TRBJ1-2; maybe TRBD1 (5 bases). CDR1 is SGHTA, CDR2 FQGNSA, per germline. V dropped 2 bases and J dropped 0 bases, with 10 bases sitting between them. This CDR3 is built from 15 residues. The CDR3 bases are TGTGCCAGCAGCTTATACGCAGGGACTAACTATGGCTACACCTTC. It encodes CASSLYAGTNYGYTF.

This clonotype was seen only once. The V call is TRBV15, the J call TRBJ2-1; 7 bases fit TRBD2. CDR1 is LNHNV and CDR2 is YYDKDF in the germline V gene (reference sequence). The length of the CDR3 is 12 residues. V lost 8 bases, J lost 10 bases, and 8 bases stayed unmatched. As DNA, the CDR3 is TGTGCCACCGGGAGGGCAGTGGGGGAGCAGTTCTTC. Translating gives CATGRAVGEQFF.

V usage is TRBV2 and J usage is TRBJ2-1; no definite D call. Germline V gene sequence: CDR1 SNHLY, CDR2 FYNNEI. V was cut by 8 bases and J by 6 bases, with 14 bases left in between. This CDR3 has 13 amino acids. The CDR3 protein is CASDGRYGNEQFF. Written as DNA, the CDR3 is TGTGCCAGCGATGGACGATACGGCAATGAGCAGTTCTTC.

To note about this clonotype: A much larger clone lies one base from this, so it may be a read error. The V and J genes are TRBV5-1 and TRBJ1-1, with 7 nucleotides matching TRBD1. Germline assignment: CDR1 SGHRS and CDR2 YFSETQ. The CDR3 runs to 14 residues. V dropped 4 bases and J dropped 4; count of bases not matched to a gene: 7. CDR3 DNA sequence: TGCGCCAGCAGCGCGACAGGGATTGGCACTGAAGCTTTCTTT. Protein product: CASSATGIGTEAFF.

This clonotype has at least ten counts. The chain's CDR3 is CASSVDSAGGYGYTF. The CDR3 DNA sequence: TGTGCCAGCAGCGTAGATAGTGCAGGGGGCTATGGCTACACCTTC. The rearrangement joins TRBV9 to TRBJ1-2; 7 positions match TRBD1. V lost 0 bases and J lost 4; bases outside the gene matches: 6. CDR3 length: 15 residues. Germline V gene lookup returns CDR1 SGDLS and CDR2 YYNGEE.